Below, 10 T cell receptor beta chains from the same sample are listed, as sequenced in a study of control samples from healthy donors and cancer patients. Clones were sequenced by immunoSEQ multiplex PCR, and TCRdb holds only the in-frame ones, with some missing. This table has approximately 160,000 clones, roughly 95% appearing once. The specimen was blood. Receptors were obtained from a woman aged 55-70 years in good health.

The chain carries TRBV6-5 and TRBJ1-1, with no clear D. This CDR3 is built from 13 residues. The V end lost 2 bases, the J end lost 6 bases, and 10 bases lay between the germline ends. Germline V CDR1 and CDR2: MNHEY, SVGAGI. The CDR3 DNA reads TGTGCCAGCAGTTACCGGGTTCGCGCTGAAGCTTTCTTT. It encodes CASSYRVRAEAFF.

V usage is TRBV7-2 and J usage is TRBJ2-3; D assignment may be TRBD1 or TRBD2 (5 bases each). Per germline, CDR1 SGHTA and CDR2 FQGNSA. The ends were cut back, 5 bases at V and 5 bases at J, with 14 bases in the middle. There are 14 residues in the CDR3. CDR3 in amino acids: CASSVGPTRDTQYF. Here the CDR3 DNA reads TGTGCCAGCAGCGTGGGACCGACAAGAGATACGCAGTATTTT.

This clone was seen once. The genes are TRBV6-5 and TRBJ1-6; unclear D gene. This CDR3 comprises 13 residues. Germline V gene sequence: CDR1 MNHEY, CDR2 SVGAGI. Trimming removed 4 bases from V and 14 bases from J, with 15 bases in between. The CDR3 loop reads CASSSPPSRALHF. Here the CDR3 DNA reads TGTGCCAGCAGTTCGCCCCCCTCGAGGGCCCTCCACTTT.

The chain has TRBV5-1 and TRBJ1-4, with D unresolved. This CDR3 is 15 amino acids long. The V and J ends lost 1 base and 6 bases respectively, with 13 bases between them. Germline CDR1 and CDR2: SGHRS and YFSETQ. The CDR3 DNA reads TGCGCCAGCAGCTTGAGGTCCCACACGGATGAAAAACTGTTTTTT. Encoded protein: CASSLRSHTDEKLFF.

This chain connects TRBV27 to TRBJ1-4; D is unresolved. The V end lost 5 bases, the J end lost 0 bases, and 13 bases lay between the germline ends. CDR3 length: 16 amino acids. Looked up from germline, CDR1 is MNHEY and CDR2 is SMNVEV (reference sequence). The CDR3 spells CASSPRTTSTNEKLFF. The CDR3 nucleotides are TGTGCCAGCAGTCCGCGGACGACCTCAACTAATGAAAAACTGTTTTTT.

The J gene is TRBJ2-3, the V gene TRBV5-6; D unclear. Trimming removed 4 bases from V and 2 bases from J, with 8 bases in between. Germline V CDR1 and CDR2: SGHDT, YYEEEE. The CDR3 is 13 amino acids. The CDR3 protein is CASSKRITDTQYF. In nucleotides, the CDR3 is TGTGCCAGCAGCAAAAGGATCACAGATACGCAGTATTTT.

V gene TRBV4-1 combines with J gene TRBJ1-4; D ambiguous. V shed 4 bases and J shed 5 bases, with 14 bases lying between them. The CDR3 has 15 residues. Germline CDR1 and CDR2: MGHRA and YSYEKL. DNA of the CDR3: TGCGCCAGCAGCCCCCCCGGGCAGTGGAATGAAAAACTGTTTTTT. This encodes CASSPPGQWNEKLFF.

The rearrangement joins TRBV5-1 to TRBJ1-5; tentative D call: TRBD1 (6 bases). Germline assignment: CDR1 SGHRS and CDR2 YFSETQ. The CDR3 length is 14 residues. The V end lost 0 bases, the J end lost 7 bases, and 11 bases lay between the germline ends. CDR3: CASSLAGEGQPQHF. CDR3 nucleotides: TGCGCCAGCAGCTTGGCAGGGGAAGGGCAGCCCCAGCATTTT.

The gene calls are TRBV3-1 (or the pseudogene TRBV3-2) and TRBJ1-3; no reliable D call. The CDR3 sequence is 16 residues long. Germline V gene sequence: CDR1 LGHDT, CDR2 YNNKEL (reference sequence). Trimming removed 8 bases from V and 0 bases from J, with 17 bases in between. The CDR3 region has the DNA TGTGCCAGCTCTTCCCCCCCCCTGGGCTCTGGAAACACCATATATTTT. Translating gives CASSSPPLGSGNTIYF.

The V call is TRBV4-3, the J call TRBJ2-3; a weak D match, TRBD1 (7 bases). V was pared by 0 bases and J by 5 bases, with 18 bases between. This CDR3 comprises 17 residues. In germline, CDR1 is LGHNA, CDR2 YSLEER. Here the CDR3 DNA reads TGCGCCAGCAGCCAAGAGGGCGGCCTCAGGGGGGTAGATACGCAGTATTTT. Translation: CASSQEGGLRGVDTQYF.